What follows are 19 T cell receptor beta chains derived from one specimen sequenced in a study of identical twins. TCRdb processed the 5' RACE reads anew with MiXCR; each CDR3 protein has one entry. The data hold a few hundred thousand distinct CDR3 sequences, with roughly 9.5% observed a single time. These data were likewise used in another study, on yellow fever vaccine responses in identical twins.

The sample taken for sequencing was PBMCs. The receptors originated from a woman under 30 in good health.

This clonotype was seen a few times. This chain links TRBV7-9 with TRBJ2-7; TRBD2 matches 14 bases. The V gene's germline CDR1 is SEHNR and CDR2 FQNEAQ (reference sequence). The CDR3 has 16 residues. V was pared by 4 bases and J by 7 bases, with 9 bases of the junction left unmatched. The CDR3 is CASSSTSGRALFEQYF. The DNA for the CDR3 is TGTGCCAGCAGCTCGACTAGCGGGAGGGCCCTTTTTGAGCAGTACTTC.

The chain is built from TRBV12-3 or TRBV12-4 and TRBJ1-5; possible D gene TRBD1, 5 bases. The CDR3 has 15 residues. Trimming left V 2 bases short and J 5 bases short, with 13 bases between. Here the CDR3 DNA reads TGTGCCAGCAGTTTATGGGGGGTCATACATCAGCCCCAGCATTTT. Amino acids: CASSLWGVIHQPQHF.

The table lists this clonotype with a few counts. The genes are TRBV4-1 and TRBJ2-1, with D maybe TRBD2 (6 bases). Trimming stripped 1 base from V and 0 bases from J, with 10 bases between. Germline V gene sequence: CDR1 MGHRA, CDR2 YSYEKL. CDR3 size: 16 residues. In DNA form, the CDR3 reads TGCGCCAGCAGCCAAGTCCTCGGGAGCTCCTACAATGAGCAGTTCTTC. Residues: CASSQVLGSSYNEQFF.

This clonotype showed up many times. The chain couples TRBV7-9 to TRBJ1-2; D gene unclear. Germline-derived CDR1 and CDR2 are SEHNR and FQNEAQ (reference sequence). CDR3 size: 15 residues. V lost 7 bases and J 8 bases, leaving 23 bases between the germline ends. The CDR3 is CASTVFGGSEGGYTF. The CDR3 region has the DNA TGTGCCAGCACCGTATTTGGCGGGAGCGAAGGGGGCTACACCTTC.

This clonotype was seen ten or more times. This chain links TRBV20-1 with TRBJ1-5, with a tentative D call TRBD1 (5 bases). The germline V gene has CDR1 DFQATT and CDR2 SNEGSKA (reference sequence). The V gene lost 2 bases and the J gene lost 3 bases, with 8 bases spanning the gap. The CDR3 is made up of 13 amino acids. CDR3 sequence (DNA): TGCAGTGCTAGAAGGGGAGTCAATCAGCCCCAGCATTTT. The encoded protein is CSARRGVNQPQHF.

The chain uses TRBV27 and TRBJ2-2; 7 bases map to TRBD1. Trimming at V came to 6 bases and at J to 4 bases, leaving 5 bases not matched to a gene. Germline V gene lookup returns CDR1 MNHEY and CDR2 SMNVEV (reference sequence). The CDR3 length is 14 residues. The CDR3, as DNA: TGTGCCAGCAGCGGGACAGCAACCACCGGGGAGCTGTTTTTT. It encodes CASSGTATTGELFF.

Only a few counts were recorded for this clonotype. V gene TRBV29-1 combines with J gene TRBJ2-7, with D tentatively TRBD1 or TRBD2 (5 bases each). The CDR3 length is 15 residues. Germline loops: CDR1 SQVTM, CDR2 ANQGSEA. V was cut by 1 base and J by 0 bases, with 13 bases left in between. CDR3 region: CSVEGRAGSSYEQYF. Here the CDR3 DNA reads TGCAGCGTTGAAGGCCGGGCAGGGAGCTCCTACGAGCAGTACTTC.

This clonotype was seen ten or more times. The chain uses TRBV10-3 and TRBJ2-3, with unresolved D. There are 13 residues in the CDR3. V shed 10 bases and J shed 1 base, with 12 bases lying between them. Germline V CDR1 and CDR2: ENHRY, SYGVKD. The CDR3 DNA is TGTGCCACCGCCCTTGGGGGCACAGATACGCAGTATTTT. This translates into CATALGGTDTQYF.

This clonotype was seen only a few times. The chain couples TRBV20-1 to TRBJ2-5; the D is unclear. The CDR3 covers 12 residues. The V gene's germline CDR1 is DFQATT and CDR2 SNEGSKA (reference sequence). The V end was cut by 2 bases, the J end by 5 bases, with 9 bases between. CDR3 region: CSARRLEETQYF. For the CDR3, the DNA is TGCAGTGCTAGACGCTTAGAGGAGACCCAGTACTTC.

This clonotype was found many times. This sequence joins TRBV3-1 and TRBJ2-7, with D possibly matching TRBD2 (6 bases). Trimming shortened V by 0 bases and J by 6 bases, and 9 bases separated the two germline ends. CDR1 and CDR2 from the germline V gene are LGHDT and YNNKEL (reference sequence). This CDR3 comprises 13 residues. CDR3 nucleotides: TGTGCCAGCAGCCAAGATCTGCGGGGCGAGCAGTACTTC. It is translated as CASSQDLRGEQYF.

This clonotype was found many times. J is TRBJ1-2 and V is TRBV7-9; TRBD1 matches 7 bases. The V segment lost 5 bases and the J segment 5 bases; nucleotides outside the gene matches: 11. The CDR3 has 15 residues. The germline V gene encodes CDR1 SEHNR and CDR2 FQNEAQ (reference sequence). In nucleotides, the CDR3 is TGTGCCAGCAGCCTTCGACAGGGTGGGGTGTATGGCTACACCTTC. Translated: CASSLRQGGVYGYTF.

This clonotype was detected a few times. This rearrangement joins TRBV5-1 to TRBJ1-1; the match to TRBD1 covers 7 bases. Germline CDR1 and CDR2: SGHRS and YFSETQ. The CDR3 covers 15 residues. Germline trimming cut 4 bases from V and 3 bases from J; bases unmatched to any gene: 9. CDR3 DNA: TGCGCCAGCAGCCTCAACAGGGGTGGGGACACTGAAGCTTTCTTT. Protein: CASSLNRGGDTEAFF.

This CDR3 is CASSGVLSYEQYF. The CDR3 DNA follows: TGTGCCAGCAGTGGGGTATTATCCTACGAGCAGTACTTC. This chain joins TRBV2 and TRBJ2-7; D unclear. The V and J ends lost 4 bases and 1 base respectively, with 8 bases between them. Germline values: CDR1 SNHLY, CDR2 FYNNEI. This CDR3 is 13 amino acids long.

There are a few counts of this clonotype. The V and J genes are TRBV29-1 and TRBJ1-1; no firm D call. CDR1 SQVTM and CDR2 ANQGSEA come from the germline V gene. Trimming removed 8 bases from V and 10 bases from J, with 8 bases in between. This CDR3 has 8 residues. CDR3 sequence reads: CSPDGAFF. The CDR3 DNA is TGCAGCCCTGACGGAGCTTTCTTT. The full variable domain, in which reference TRBV29-1 and TRBJ1-1 provide the parts outside the CDR3, is SAVISQKPSRDICQRGTSLTIQCQVDSQVTMMFWYRQQPGQSLTLIATANQGSEATYESGFVIDKFPISRPNLTFSTLTVSNMSPEDSSIYLCSPDGAFFGQGTRLTVV.

This sequence joins TRBV7-2 and TRBJ2-7, with D hard to call. CDR1 SGHTA and CDR2 FQGNSA come from the germline V gene. V lost 2 bases and J lost 3, with 11 bases in between. This CDR3 is built from 14 residues. In nucleotides, the CDR3 is TGTGCCAGCAGCTTATCCCTGGCCAGCTACGAGCAGTACTTC. As protein: CASSLSLASYEQYF.

Many counts were recorded for this clonotype. The gene calls are TRBV7-9 and TRBJ2-5; D not resolved. The CDR3 extends over 12 amino acids. In germline, CDR1 is SEHNR, CDR2 FQNEAQ (reference sequence). V was pared by 8 bases and J by 2 bases, with 9 bases between. The CDR3 reads CASQWAQETQYF. CDR3 DNA: TGTGCCAGCCAGTGGGCTCAAGAGACCCAGTACTTC.

This clonotype was counted only a few times. The chain recombines TRBV28 with TRBJ2-5, with a tentative D call TRBD2 (7 bases). The CDR3 has 17 residues. Trimming shortened V by 4 bases and J by 2 bases, and 20 bases separated the two germline ends. Looked up from germline, CDR1 is MDHEN and CDR2 is SYDVKM. CDR3 coding DNA: TGTGCCAGCAGTTCTAGGGGGGGGGCCCTATCACAAGAGACCCAGTACTTC. Translating gives CASSSRGGALSQETQYF.

This clonotype occurred many times. V gene TRBV2 combines with J gene TRBJ1-1, with a weak D call TRBD1 (5 bases). Germline V gene lookup returns CDR1 SNHLY and CDR2 FYNNEI. V shed 6 bases and J shed 2 bases, with 13 bases lying between them. The CDR3 contains 14 residues. CDR3 sequence: CASSGSGGNTEAFF. As DNA, the CDR3 is TGTGCCAGCAGCGGATCCGGGGGAAACACTGAAGCTTTCTTT.

Ten or more counts support this clonotype. The gene calls are TRBV7-3 and TRBJ2-2; TRBD2 is a possible D gene (7 bases). V gave up 1 base and J gave up 4 bases, with 10 bases separating them. Per germline, CDR1 SGHTA and CDR2 FQGTGA. This CDR3 contains 15 residues. This chain's CDR3 is CASSLNRGGTGELFF. The CDR3, as DNA: TGTGCCAGCAGCTTAAATAGGGGGGGCACCGGGGAGCTGTTTTTT. The full variable domain, in which reference TRBV7-3 and TRBJ2-2 provide the parts outside the CDR3, is GAGVSQTPSNKVTEKGKYVELRCDPISGHTALYWYRQSLGQGPEFLIYFQGTGAADDSGLPNDRFFAVRPEGSVSTLKIQRTERGDSAVYLCASSLNRGGTGELFFGEGSRLTVL.